The 28 T cell receptor beta chains below come from one sample, sequenced in a study of beta chain features in type 1 diabetes. These receptors' targets are unknown. Study-level points and caveats: There was a moderate but significant shortening of TCRB CDR3s in all four CD4+ subsets of Type 1 diabetes patients.

Every isolated RNA sample was fully reverse transcribed, so sequencing captured expressed TCRB transcripts. Repertoires were generated with immunoSEQ multiplex PCR, while TCRdb's copy carries only in-frame clones and drops some. The repertoire holds about 150,000 clones, 10% seen once, with 0.45% to 0.6% in the top ten. Sequencing was done on a sample of central memory CD4+ T cells from blood. The receptor source for this set is a man aged 30 to 39 with type 1 diabetes.

The chain has TRBV2 and TRBJ2-1; TRBD2 agrees at 13 bases. After removal of 6 bases from V and 8 bases from J, the junction contained 7 bases not matched to a gene. The germline V gene has CDR1 SNHLY and CDR2 FYNNEI. The CDR3 has 15 amino acids. CDR3 nucleotide sequence: TGTGCCAGCAGGTTACTAGCGGGAGGGCCCTATGAGCAGTTCTTC. Translation: CASRLLAGGPYEQFF.

The chain employs TRBV5-1 and TRBJ1-1, with a possible D match to TRBD1 (5 bases). Germline CDR1 reads SGHRS; CDR2 reads YFSETQ. There are 18 residues in the CDR3. V was clipped by 4 bases and J by 0 bases, with 22 bases between them. The CDR3 loop reads CASSRKPGTDDLNTEAFF. The CDR3 DNA follows: TGCGCCAGCAGCCGTAAACCCGGGACTGACGATTTGAACACTGAAGCTTTCTTT.

The V gene is TRBV6-6, the J gene TRBJ2-5; TRBD2 aligns across 7 bases. Unmatched junction bases numbered 19, after V lost 10 bases and J lost 5 bases. The CDR3 is made up of 16 amino acids. Germline V gives CDR1 MNHNY, CDR2 SVGAGI (reference sequence). The CDR3 region has the DNA TGTGCCACACTGCCTACTTGGGAGGGGCGGGTTGAGACCCAGTACTTC. The encoded protein is CATLPTWEGRVETQYF.

In this sample, this clone turned up a few times. The V call is TRBV5-1, the J call TRBJ1-1; no clear D gene. In germline, CDR1 is SGHRS, CDR2 YFSETQ. V dropped 0 bases and J dropped 2 bases, with 14 bases sitting between them. CDR3 length: 16 residues. The CDR3 coding sequence is TGCGCCAGCAGCTTGGGGCCGGCGGGGTCAAACACTGAAGCTTTCTTT. Its protein product is CASSLGPAGSNTEAFF.

The chain uses TRBV30 and TRBJ1-4; TRBD1 aligns across 9 bases. Germline CDR1 reads GTSNPN; CDR2 reads SVGIG (reference sequence). J gave up 8 bases and V 0 bases, and 4 bases lay outside the gene matches. The CDR3 length is 14 residues. Here the CDR3 reads CAWSVQGAREKLFF. For the CDR3, the DNA is TGTGCCTGGAGTGTACAGGGGGCGAGGGAAAAACTGTTTTTT.

The chain links TRBV20-1 to TRBJ1-3; D not resolved. The CDR3 totals 11 residues. Germline V gene sequence: CDR1 DFQATT, CDR2 SNEGSKA (reference sequence). V shed 5 bases and J shed 4 bases, with 6 bases lying between them. Here the CDR3 reads CSAYWGNTIYF. As DNA, the CDR3 is TGCAGTGCTTACTGGGGAAACACCATATATTTT.

The V call is TRBV9, the J call TRBJ2-4, with TRBD1 as a possible D gene (5 bases). Germline V CDR1 and CDR2: SGDLS, YYNGEE. V was shortened by 2 bases and J by 0 bases, with 9 bases between the two germline ends. The CDR3 totals 15 residues. The CDR3 nucleotides are TGTGCCAGCAGCGTGGGGCCAATAGCCAAAAACATTCAGTACTTC. Encoded protein: CASSVGPIAKNIQYF. Filled out from reference TRBV9 and TRBJ2-4, the complete variable domain reads DSGVTQTPKHLITATGQRVTLRCSPRSGDLSVYWYQQSLDQGLQFLIQYYNGEERAKGNILERFSAQQFPDLHSELNLSSLELGDSALYFCASSVGPIAKNIQYFGAGTRLSVL.

There are a few counts of this clone. V usage is TRBV27 and J usage is TRBJ1-2, with D tentatively TRBD1 (5 bases). The CDR3 runs 14 residues. V lost 5 bases and J lost 2, with 12 bases in between. Looked up from germline, CDR1 is MNHEY and CDR2 is SMNVEV (reference sequence). The CDR3 protein is CASSPPGLNYGYTF. The DNA of the CDR3 is TGTGCCAGCAGTCCGCCGGGACTCAACTATGGCTACACCTTC.

The CDR3 nucleotides read TGTGCCATCAGTGAGGGGACAGGGAACACTGAAGCTTTCTTT. Translated, it gives CAISEGTGNTEAFF. The chain employs TRBV10-3 and TRBJ1-1, with 8 bases lining up with TRBD1. Germline V lookup: CDR1 ENHRY, CDR2 SYGVKD. There are 14 residues in the CDR3. V shed 2 bases, J shed 1 base, and the junction held 0 bases outside the gene matches.

The chain has TRBV6-5 and TRBJ2-7, with D perhaps matching TRBD1 (6 bases). The germline V gene encodes CDR1 MNHEY and CDR2 SVGAGI. V lost 6 bases, J lost 3 bases, and 15 bases lay in between. This CDR3 has 14 residues. In nucleotides, the CDR3 is TGTGCCAGCAGATCCTTGGGGACACGCTACGAGCAGTACTTC. Its translation is CASRSLGTRYEQYF.

This clone has only a few counts. The rearrangement links TRBV27 to TRBJ1-4; TRBD1 aligns across 9 bases. CDR3 length equals 15 residues. Germline-derived CDR1 and CDR2 are MNHEY and SMNVEV (reference sequence). V was clipped by 6 bases and J by 4 bases; unmatched bases: 6. CDR3 amino acids: CASSNRGPSNEKLFF. For the CDR3, the DNA is TGTGCCAGCAGCAACAGGGGGCCCAGTAATGAAAAACTGTTTTTT.

The chain combines TRBV28 with TRBJ1-5; D gene unclear. Germline V gene lookup returns CDR1 MDHEN and CDR2 SYDVKM. Trimming stripped 6 bases from V and 1 base from J, with 4 bases between. The CDR3 extends over 12 amino acids. CDR3 region: CASSRSNQPQHF. CDR3 sequence (DNA): TGTGCCAGCAGCAGGAGCAATCAGCCCCAGCATTTT.

The chain carries TRBV5-1 and TRBJ2-7; tentatively, D is TRBD1 (6 bases). CDR1 is SGHRS and CDR2 is YFSETQ in the germline V gene. The germline V and J ends were trimmed by 0 bases and 7 bases, with 8 bases remaining between them. The CDR3 totals 12 residues. The CDR3 DNA reads as TGCGCCAGCAGCTTGGTAGGGGGAGAGCAGTACTTC. Its translation is CASSLVGGEQYF.

The chain links TRBV28 to TRBJ2-7, with 8 bases matching TRBD1. The ends lost 3 bases at V and 2 bases at J; junction bases unmatched: 3. The CDR3 extends over 14 amino acids. CDR1 is MDHEN, CDR2 SYDVKM, per germline. DNA for the CDR3: TGTGCCAGCAGTTTGACAGGGGTCACCTACGAGCAGTACTTC. Protein product: CASSLTGVTYEQYF.

This clone came up a few times. The genes are TRBV7-3 and TRBJ2-1; 8 bases map to TRBD1. The CDR3 contains 13 residues. V trimming: 5 bases; J trimming: 10 bases; junction bases outside the gene matches: 7. In germline, CDR1 is SGHTA, CDR2 FQGTGA. The CDR3 bases are TGTGCCAGCAGCCCTGGACAGGGAAGGGAGCAGTTCTTC. This encodes CASSPGQGREQFF.

This clone was seen only a few times. V is TRBV5-4 and J is TRBJ1-1; TRBD1 agrees at 10 bases. The germline gives CDR1 SGHNT, CDR2 YYREEE (reference sequence). V lost 4 bases and J lost 11; bases outside the gene matches: 14. There are 15 residues in the CDR3. As DNA, the CDR3 is TGTGCCAGCAGCCGGACAGGGACAGGGGAGTTTCTGGCTTTCTTT. Translation gives CASSRTGTGEFLAFF.

This clone occurred a few times. This rearrangement joins TRBV18 to TRBJ1-1, with a possible D match to TRBD1 (5 bases). From germline, CDR1 is KGHSH and CDR2 LQKENI. V dropped 6 bases and J dropped 1 base, with 12 bases sitting between them. The CDR3 covers 14 residues. As DNA, the CDR3 is TGTGCCAGCTCTTTTCAGGGAGGGAACACTGAAGCTTTCTTT. Translation gives CASSFQGGNTEAFF.

In its sample, this clone was seen a few times. This sequence joins TRBV28 and TRBJ1-1; 9 bases agree with TRBD1. Losses at the gene ends were 10 bases for V and 3 bases for J; bases not matched to a gene: 9. This CDR3 is 14 amino acids long. Germline assignment: CDR1 MDHEN and CDR2 SYDVKM. The CDR3 nucleotides read TGTGCCACTGAACAGGGGGCCTACCACACTGAAGCTTTCTTT. Translation gives CATEQGAYHTEAFF.

V and J are TRBV6-5 and TRBJ2-7; TRBD2 matches at 8 bases. Germline V gene lookup returns CDR1 MNHEY and CDR2 SVGAGI. The CDR3 has 12 amino acids. Trimming cost V 7 bases and J 4 bases; bases outside gene matches: 3. In DNA form, the CDR3 reads TGTGCCAGCAAAACTAGCGGTTACGAGCAGTACTTC. It encodes CASKTSGYEQYF.

CDR3 amino acids: CASSTQSSMNTEAFF. DNA of the CDR3: TGTGCCAGTAGTACCCAATCTAGCATGAACACTGAAGCTTTCTTT. V gene TRBV19 combines with J gene TRBJ1-1, with unresolved D. This CDR3 is 15 amino acids long. Germline CDR1 reads LNHDA; CDR2 reads SQIVND (reference sequence). Trimming pared 4 bases from V and 0 bases from J, leaving 12 bases between.

The chain recombines TRBV7-8 with TRBJ1-2; possible D gene TRBD1, 6 bases. Germline lookup yields CDR1 SGHVS and CDR2 FQNEAQ. Trimming removed 3 bases from V and 8 bases from J, with 13 bases in between. This CDR3 has 13 residues. The CDR3 is CASSFGRDKGYTF. The CDR3 DNA is TGTGCCAGCAGCTTTGGGAGGGACAAAGGCTACACCTTC.

The chain combines TRBV28 with TRBJ2-7, with D possibly matching TRBD2 (6 bases). CDR3 length: 14 residues. Germline V CDR1 and CDR2: MDHEN, SYDVKM. V was shortened by 5 bases and J by 3 bases, with 14 bases between the two germline ends. CDR3 sequence reads: CASSMPGLYYEQYF. Here the CDR3 DNA reads TGTGCCAGCAGTATGCCGGGACTTTACTACGAGCAGTACTTC.

The chain combines TRBV30 with TRBJ1-2; D might be TRBD1 (6 bases). Trimming shortened V by 5 bases and J by 1 base, and 14 bases separated the two germline ends. The CDR3 covers 14 residues. The germline V gene has CDR1 GTSNPN and CDR2 SVGIG (reference sequence). CDR3 in amino acids: CAWEQGSHNYGYTF. The CDR3 DNA is TGTGCCTGGGAACAGGGCTCCCATAACTATGGCTACACCTTC.

This chain uses TRBV4-1 with TRBJ1-2; D is unresolved. V was clipped by 0 bases and J by 1 base, with 9 bases between them. The CDR3 spans 15 residues. Germline CDR1 and CDR2: MGHRA and YSYEKL. Here the CDR3 reads CASSQDPDFNYGYTF. For the CDR3, the DNA is TGCGCCAGCAGCCAAGATCCAGACTTTAACTATGGCTACACCTTC.

In this sample, this clone turned up a few times. The CDR3 loop is CASSSVRRASGSADTQYF. In nucleotides, the CDR3 is TGTGCCAGCAGCTCCGTTCGCCGGGCTAGCGGGAGCGCAGATACGCAGTATTTT. The gene calls are TRBV11-2 and TRBJ2-3; 10 bases are shared with TRBD2. The CDR3 extends over 18 amino acids. The germline gives CDR1 SGHAT, CDR2 FQNNGV. Germline trimming cut 4 bases from V and 4 bases from J; bases unmatched to any gene: 14.

This chain connects TRBV10-3 to TRBJ2-2; 8 bases agree with TRBD1. V shed 2 bases and J 4 bases; nucleotides not matched to a gene: 3. Germline loops: CDR1 ENHRY, CDR2 SYGVKD. The CDR3 is 15 amino acids. CDR3: CAISETDRGTGELFF. The CDR3 region has the DNA TGTGCCATCAGTGAGACCGACAGGGGCACCGGGGAGCTGTTTTTT.

This clone was counted ten times or more. The chain combines TRBV7-3 with TRBJ1-1; unclear D gene. The CDR3 consists of 13 residues. Germline V gene sequence: CDR1 SGHTA, CDR2 FQGTGA. The ends were cut back, 4 bases at V and 7 bases at J, with 13 bases in the middle. CDR3 sequence: CASSSMGRGEAFF. In DNA form, the CDR3 reads TGTGCCAGCAGCTCGATGGGCCGGGGTGAAGCTTTCTTT.

The rearrangement uses TRBV7-9 and TRBJ1-1; a weak D match, TRBD1 (6 bases). This CDR3 spans 14 amino acids. Germline-derived CDR1 and CDR2 are SEHNR and FQNEAQ (reference sequence). V lost 7 bases, J lost 2 bases, and 14 bases lay in between. CDR3 nucleotides: TGTGCCAGCACCTTTCGGGGGGCAAACACTGAAGCTTTCTTT. Encoded protein: CASTFRGANTEAFF.